The sequence of this TCR beta chain was determined in a study of CD8+ T cells in alopecia areata. On the study more broadly: Tofacitinib lasted 6 to 18 months, then 6 months off drug.

Notes on the study in general: In blood and scalp, many expanded lesional clones persisted during tofacitinib. Because one nonresponder was included, the link of baseline CD8+ expansion to response is considered uncertain. Shared TCR sequences were less clear between patients than in mice, possibly partly from HLA diversity.

RNA was extracted and reverse transcribed into cDNA as the sequencing template. The repertoire was sequenced with immunoSEQ multiplex PCR; TCRdb's copy has only in-frame clones and lacks some. The data show about 120,000 clones, less than 75% seen once. Turning to this clone: Its antigen is unknown.

Described treatment: oral pan-JAK inhibitor, 5-10 mg twice daily. This sample comprised CD8+ T cells sorted from blood, obtained at week 4, from a patient treated with tofacitinib. This receptor was identified in a human donor with alopecia areata.

The CDR3: CASSWASGNTIYF. The DNA of the CDR3 is TGTGCCAGCAGTTGGGCATCTGGAAACACCATATATTTT. V usage is TRBV6-5 and J usage is TRBJ1-3, with no clear D. With 4 bases removed from V and 1 base from J, the gap between germline ends came to 5 bases. CDR1 MNHEY and CDR2 SVGAGI come from the germline V gene. The CDR3 is 13 amino acids.